Shown below are 30 T cell receptor beta chains from a single sample sequenced in a study of memory CD8 T cells in hepatitis C reinfection. Only in-frame clones appear in the TCRdb table, and some are missing; sequencing was by immunoSEQ multiplex PCR. The sample carries around 47,000 clones, approximately 90% recorded once. Time point here: peak reinfection, 3 to 8 weeks after reinfection detection. Sorted cells were sequenced directly ex vivo without any in vitro expansion. Sequenced: naive CD8+ T cells sorted from blood. These receptors came from a man in his late teens or twenties with hepatitis C virus infection.

CDR3 DNA: TGTGCCAGCAGGGGGGGGTCGGAGAACACTGAAGCTTTCTTT. It encodes CASRGGSENTEAFF. The rearrangement uses TRBV6-6 and TRBJ1-1, with a tentative D call TRBD1 (5 bases). CDR1 is MNHNY, CDR2 SVGAGI, per germline (reference sequence). V was clipped by 6 bases and J by 1 base, with 12 bases between them. The CDR3 has 14 residues.

This chain uses TRBV29-1 with TRBJ2-3; 9 nucleotides agree with TRBD2. This CDR3 spans 17 amino acids. Germline V CDR1 and CDR2: SQVTM, ANQGSEA. The V segment lost 5 bases and the J segment 5 bases; nucleotides outside the gene matches: 17. DNA for the CDR3: TGCAGCGTTATACCCCCCACGGAGCGGGGGGATGAAGATACGCAGTATTTT. As protein: CSVIPPTERGDEDTQYF.

This rearrangement joins TRBV5-5 to TRBJ1-6; D possibly corresponds to TRBD1 (6 bases). V lost 4 bases to trimming and J lost 0 bases, with 17 bases between them. Germline values: CDR1 SGHKS, CDR2 YYEKEE (reference sequence). The length of the CDR3 is 18 residues. CDR3 sequence (DNA): TGTGCCAGCAGCGACAGGTCCGGTCGCAGCTCCTATAATTCACCCCTCCACTTT. It is translated as CASSDRSGRSSYNSPLHF.

This sequence joins TRBV6-1 and TRBJ1-6; D call uncertain. CDR3 size: 16 residues. V lost 2 bases to trimming and J lost 0 bases, with 8 bases between them. Looked up from germline, CDR1 is MNHNS and CDR2 is SASEGT. The CDR3 here is CASSEIPSSYNSPLHF. In nucleotides, the CDR3 is TGTGCCAGCAGTGAAATTCCGAGCTCCTATAATTCACCCCTCCACTTT.

The chain uses TRBV7-9 and TRBJ2-2; perhaps TRBD1 as D (5 bases). The germline V gene encodes CDR1 SEHNR and CDR2 FQNEAQ (reference sequence). This CDR3 comprises 15 residues. Trimming left V 2 bases short and J 6 bases short, with 13 bases between. The CDR3 protein is CASSLLAGFPGELFF. For the CDR3, the DNA is TGTGCCAGCAGCTTATTGGCAGGGTTCCCCGGGGAGCTGTTTTTT.

V is TRBV9 and J is TRBJ1-4; 7 bases agree with TRBD1. The CDR3 is 18 residues long. The ends lost 0 bases at V and 8 bases at J; junction bases unmatched: 16. Per the germline V gene, CDR1 is SGDLS and CDR2 is YYNGEE. The CDR3 DNA is TGTGCCAGCAGCGTAGGTAGAGACAGGGTGGAGGGGAGGGAAAAACTGTTTTTT. Its protein product is CASSVGRDRVEGREKLFF.

Only a few counts were recorded for this clone. The CDR3 DNA sequence: TGTGCCAGCAGTCCGTCAGGCGACGAGCAGTACTTC. Its translation: CASSPSGDEQYF. The rearrangement uses TRBV6-5 and TRBJ2-7; D is unresolved. The length of the CDR3 is 12 residues. Trimming left V 5 bases short and J 5 bases short, with 10 bases between. Germline CDR1 MNHEY, CDR2 SVGAGI.

The chain has TRBV7-8 and TRBJ2-3; 13 positions agree with TRBD2. Per germline, CDR1 SGHVS and CDR2 FQNEAQ. This CDR3 is built from 16 residues. The junction had 4 bases not matched to a gene; V was cut back by 5 bases and J by 2 bases. The CDR3 is CASSLLAGGTTDTQYF. The CDR3 DNA is TGTGCCAGCAGCCTACTAGCGGGAGGGACCACAGATACGCAGTATTTT.

The DNA for the CDR3 is TGTGCCAGCAGCCCCGGACTAGCGAGGAATGAGCAGTTCTTC. Its protein product is CASSPGLARNEQFF. V and J are TRBV13 and TRBJ2-1, with 9 positions matching TRBD2. The J segment lost 7 bases and the V segment lost 5 bases, leaving 6 bases of the junction unmatched. The V gene's germline CDR1 is PRHDT and CDR2 FYEKMQ (reference sequence). The CDR3 is 14 residues long.

V usage is TRBV5-4 and J usage is TRBJ2-5, with TRBD2 matching over 13 bases. After removal of 2 bases from V and 5 bases from J, the junction contained 9 bases not matched to a gene. Germline CDR1 SGHNT, CDR2 YYREEE (reference sequence). The CDR3 has 17 amino acids. CDR3 nucleotides: TGTGCCAGCAGCTTAGAAGACGGACTAGCGGGAGAGGAGACCCAGTACTTC. It translates to CASSLEDGLAGEETQYF.

Turning to this clone: Other DNA sequences in the same sample also yield this CDR3. This sequence joins TRBV29-1 and TRBJ2-1; 7 nucleotides align to TRBD1. After removal of 7 bases from V and 5 bases from J, the junction contained 8 bases not matched to a gene. Germline V gene lookup returns CDR1 SQVTM and CDR2 ANQGSEA. This CDR3 is 13 amino acids long. For the CDR3, the DNA is TGCAGCGCAGAGACAGGGATCAACAATGAGCAGTTCTTC. This translates into CSAETGINNEQFF.

The chain combines TRBV5-5 with TRBJ1-2; 11 bases match TRBD1. The CDR3 has 14 residues. After removal of 3 bases from V and 3 bases from J, the junction contained 1 base not matched to a gene. Germline V gene lookup returns CDR1 SGHKS and CDR2 YYEKEE (reference sequence). Written as DNA, the CDR3 is TGTGCCAGCAGCTGGGACAGGGGGGACTATGGCTACACCTTC. Protein: CASSWDRGDYGYTF.

The gene calls are TRBV6-1 and TRBJ2-3; maybe TRBD2 (6 bases). The CDR3 is 15 amino acids. V gave up 3 bases and J gave up 2 bases, with 12 bases separating them. Germline V gives CDR1 MNHNS, CDR2 SASEGT. The CDR3 is CASSDVAGLTDTQYF. CDR3 nucleotide sequence: TGTGCCAGCAGTGACGTCGCGGGGCTCACAGATACGCAGTATTTT.

The chain uses TRBV5-1 and TRBJ2-3, with 8 positions matching TRBD2. The CDR3 runs 16 residues. Trimming cost V 5 bases and J 8 bases; bases outside gene matches: 16. Germline V CDR1 and CDR2: SGHRS, YFSETQ. DNA for the CDR3: TGCGCCAGCAGGGGCCCGGGACTAGGAGGTCTTAGTACGCAGTATTTT. Residues: CASRGPGLGGLSTQYF. Looking up the rest from reference TRBV5-1 and TRBJ2-3 gives the full variable domain: KAGVTQTPRYLIKTRGQQVTLSCSPISGHRSVSWYQQTPGQGLQFLFEYFSETQRNKGNFPGRFSGRQFSNSRSEMNVSTLELGDSALYLCASRGPGLGGLSTQYFGPGTRLTVL.

The chain combines TRBV7-9 with TRBJ2-7; possibly TRBD1 for D (5 bases). The germline gives CDR1 SEHNR, CDR2 FQNEAQ (reference sequence). Trimming took 5 bases from V and 10 from J, leaving 21 bases between them. The CDR3 has 14 residues. CDR3 in amino acids: CASSIVPRTGPQYF. CDR3 bases: TGTGCCAGCAGCATCGTACCGAGAACAGGTCCTCAGTACTTC. Combining the CDR3 with reference TRBV7-9 and TRBJ2-7 gives the whole variable domain DTGVSQNPRHKITKRGQNVTFRCDPISEHNRLYWYRQTLGQGPEFLTYFQNEAQLEKSRLLSDRFSAERPKGSFSTLEIQRTEQGDSAMYLCASSIVPRTGPQYFGPGTRLTVT.

This chain uses TRBV6-5 with TRBJ2-1; TRBD2 matches at 9 bases. V was clipped by 6 bases and J by 8 bases; unmatched bases: 5. The CDR3 sequence is 13 residues long. Per germline, CDR1 MNHEY and CDR2 SVGAGI. In nucleotides, the CDR3 is TGTGCCAGCAGAGTAGCGGGAGCCCATGAGCAGTTCTTC. This codes for CASRVAGAHEQFF.

The rearrangement uses TRBV29-1 and TRBJ2-5; 7 bases fit TRBD2. This CDR3 spans 13 amino acids. With V trimmed by 7 bases and J by 4 bases, 9 bases remained unmatched. Germline loops: CDR1 SQVTM, CDR2 ANQGSEA. The CDR3 here is CSALIAGGETQYF. The DNA of the CDR3 is TGCAGCGCCCTAATAGCGGGCGGAGAGACCCAGTACTTC.

This chain links TRBV5-1 with TRBJ1-2, with 8 bases that match TRBD1. Trimming at V came to 2 bases and at J to 3 bases, leaving 3 bases not matched to a gene. Looked up from germline, CDR1 is SGHRS and CDR2 is YFSETQ. The CDR3 covers 14 residues. The chain's CDR3 is CASSLQGGDYGYTF. In nucleotides, the CDR3 is TGCGCCAGCAGCTTACAGGGGGGTGACTATGGCTACACCTTC.

The CDR3 DNA sequence: TGCGCCAGCAGCCAAGCGCGGGGGTTTTCACATCAGCCCCAGCATTTT. Protein sequence: CASSQARGFSHQPQHF. This rearrangement joins TRBV4-1 to TRBJ1-5; TRBD1 is a possible D gene (5 bases). Per the germline V gene, CDR1 is MGHRA and CDR2 is YSYEKL. V lost 1 base to trimming and J lost 5 bases, with 15 bases between them. The length of the CDR3 is 16 residues.

Comments on this clone: A read error may account for a junction end that differs from germline. This chain connects TRBV28 to TRBJ2-7, with 8 bases fitting TRBD1. CDR3 size: 11 residues. The V gene's germline CDR1 is MDHEN and CDR2 SYDVKM. The DNA of the CDR3 is TGTGCCAGCAGTTTAAACAGGGGGACTCACTTC. Its protein is CASSLNRGTHF.

This sequence joins TRBV7-9 and TRBJ2-5; TRBD1 aligns across 8 bases. This CDR3 spans 15 amino acids. Germline V CDR1 and CDR2: SEHNR, FQNEAQ (reference sequence). V trimming: 2 bases; J trimming: 5 bases; junction bases outside the gene matches: 7. As DNA, the CDR3 is TGTGCCAGCAGCTTAAGGACAGGGAGGATCGAGACCCAGTACTTC. Amino acid sequence: CASSLRTGRIETQYF.

J is TRBJ2-1 and V is TRBV4-1; 9 positions agree with TRBD1. The V gene's germline CDR1 is MGHRA and CDR2 YSYEKL. V was clipped by 5 bases and J by 8 bases; unmatched bases: 13. The length of the CDR3 is 16 residues. CDR3 amino acids: CASSEVGTGSVYEQFF. CDR3 nucleotides: TGCGCCAGCAGCGAAGTAGGGACAGGGAGCGTCTATGAGCAGTTCTTC.

V is TRBV7-9 and J is TRBJ2-1; 11 nucleotides line up with TRBD2. The CDR3 loop spans 15 amino acids. From germline, CDR1 is SEHNR and CDR2 FQNEAQ (reference sequence). Trimming cost V 5 bases and J 2 bases; bases outside gene matches: 2. CDR3 bases: TGTGCCAGCAGCCCGGGACTAGCGGCCTACAATGAGCAGTTCTTC. This codes for CASSPGLAAYNEQFF. Full variable domain (outside the CDR3, taken from reference TRBV7-9 and TRBJ2-1): DTGVSQNPRHKITKRGQNVTFRCDPISEHNRLYWYRQTLGQGPEFLTYFQNEAQLEKSRLLSDRFSAERPKGSFSTLEIQRTEQGDSAMYLCASSPGLAAYNEQFFGPGTRLTVL.

This rearrangement joins TRBV15 to TRBJ2-1; 11 bases agree with TRBD2. CDR1 LNHNV and CDR2 YYDKDF come from the germline V gene (reference sequence). The CDR3 totals 14 residues. The ends lost 8 bases at V and 5 bases at J; junction bases unmatched: 5. The CDR3 sequence: CATRLAGGNNEQFF. CDR3 DNA sequence: TGTGCCACCCGTCTAGCGGGAGGAAACAATGAGCAGTTCTTC.

J is TRBJ2-2 and V is TRBV2; TRBD2 aligns across 14 bases. After removal of 7 bases from V and 5 bases from J, the junction contained 9 bases not matched to a gene. The CDR3 runs to 17 residues. CDR1 is SNHLY, CDR2 FYNNEI, per germline. CDR3 DNA sequence: TGTGCCAGCACCCTTACCGGGACTAGCGGGAGAACCGGGGAGCTGTTTTTT. Its translation: CASTLTGTSGRTGELFF.

The rearrangement joins TRBV7-9 to TRBJ1-3; TRBD1 matches 7 bases. The CDR3 totals 14 residues. CDR1 is SEHNR and CDR2 is FQNEAQ in the germline V gene (reference sequence). Trimming at V came to 5 bases and at J to 5 bases, leaving 6 bases not matched to a gene. In DNA, the CDR3 is TGTGCCAGCAGCCCCCGGGACAGAAGAAACACCATATATTTT. As protein: CASSPRDRRNTIYF.

This sequence joins TRBV6-5 and TRBJ1-2; 10 nucleotides match TRBD1. Germline V gene data show CDR1 as MNHEY and CDR2 as SVGAGI. Trimming at V came to 5 bases and at J to 3 bases, leaving 3 bases not matched to a gene. CDR3 length: 14 residues. The CDR3 here is CASSQGQGYYGYTF. DNA for the CDR3: TGTGCCAGCAGTCAGGGACAGGGGTACTATGGCTACACCTTC.

This chain connects TRBV9 to TRBJ1-1; no reliable D call. The CDR3 covers 13 residues. Germline V gene lookup returns CDR1 SGDLS and CDR2 YYNGEE. Trimming pared 0 bases from V and 1 base from J, leaving 4 bases between. The chain's CDR3 is CASSVAGNTEAFF. The CDR3 bases are TGTGCCAGCAGCGTAGCAGGGAACACTGAAGCTTTCTTT.

V is TRBV5-6 and J is TRBJ2-3; 10 nucleotides agree with TRBD1. V lost 5 bases and J lost 7; bases outside the gene matches: 10. The CDR3 is 15 residues long. Germline-derived CDR1 and CDR2 are SGHDT and YYEEEE. The CDR3 region has the DNA TGTGCCAGCAGTGCCGGAGGACAGGGGGGGAATACGCAGTATTTT. It is translated as CASSAGGQGGNTQYF. Together with reference TRBV5-6 and TRBJ2-3, the CDR3 gives the full variable domain: DAGVTQSPTHLIKTRGQQVTLRCSPKSGHDTVSWYQQALGQGPQFIFQYYEEEERQRGNFPDRFSGHQFPNYSSELNVNALLLGDSALYLCASSAGGQGGNTQYFGPGTRLTVL.

In regard to this clone: Germline and junction disagree at one end, which may indicate a read error. The CDR3 DNA follows: TGTGCCAGCAGCCCTTCCACCCGGACAGGGACGGGCGGGGAGCTGTCTTTT. Amino acids: CASSPSTRTGTGGELSF. The chain combines TRBV7-6 with TRBJ2-2; 8 bases align to TRBD1. Per germline, CDR1 SGHVS and CDR2 FNYEAQ. The CDR3 covers 17 residues.